A selection of T cell receptor beta chains follows, all from one sample in a study of blood T cell repertoires in COVID-19. The table came from immunoSEQ multiplex PCR; TCRdb's copy has only in-frame clones and leaves some out. The sample consists of a few hundred thousand clones, around 83% of them appearing once. Sequenced sample: PBMCs or T cells enriched from blood (not recorded which). Receptors originate from a woman between 45 and 60 years old who had recovered from COVID-19. Both conserved end residues are part of each CDR3. A D gene is named only where the DNA matches it firmly. Not all rows give a size; the values are once, few, many and, for expanded clones, a class.

CDR3 length,D gene,J gene,clone size,V gene,CDR3 protein,CDR3 DNA
18,TRBD2,TRBJ2-3,NA,TRBV4-3,CASSQEAGLAGVGDTQYF,TGCGCCAGCAGCCAAGAAGCAGGACTAGCGGGGGTAGGTGATACGCAGTATTTT
13,TRBD2,TRBJ2-1,NA,TRBV11-3,CASSFLAGNEQFF,TGTGCCAGCAGCTTCTTAGCGGGCAATGAGCAGTTCTTC
14,NA,TRBJ2-3,NA,TRBV2,CASKPQWSTDTQYF,TGTGCCAGCAAGCCACAGTGGAGCACAGATACGCAGTATTTT
11,TRBD1,TRBJ1-2,NA,TRBV30,CACTGGNGYTF,TGTGCCTGCACAGGGGGTAATGGCTACACCTTC
16,TRBD2,TRBJ2-3,once,TRBV3-1/TRBV3-2,CASSQVAGGPLDTQYF,TGTGCCAGCAGCCAAGTAGCGGGAGGGCCGTTAGATACGCAGTATTTT
15,NA,TRBJ2-6,few,TRBV7-9,CASSLGASGANVLTF,TGTGCCAGCAGCTTAGGGGCCTCTGGGGCCAACGTCCTGACTTTC
16,TRBD2,TRBJ2-1,NA,TRBV27,CASSPRTSAIHNEQFF,TGTGCCAGCAGTCCCCGGACTAGCGCTATCCACAATGAGCAGTTCTTC
15,NA,TRBJ2-2,NA,TRBV5-1,CASSLATANTGELFF,TGCGCCAGCAGCTTAGCGACCGCGAACACCGGGGAGCTGTTTTTT
17,TRBD2,TRBJ2-3,NA,TRBV19,CASSMLLAETSTDTQYF,TGTGCCAGTAGTATGCTACTAGCGGAGACTAGCACAGATACGCAGTATTTT
13,NA,TRBJ1-1,NA,TRBV12-3/TRBV12-4,CASSPNGGTEAFF,TGTGCCAGCAGCCCGAACGGGGGAACTGAAGCTTTCTTT
13,NA,TRBJ1-5,NA,TRBV29-1,CSVEEALNQPQHF,TGCAGCGTTGAAGAGGCCCTTAATCAGCCCCAGCATTTT
15,NA,TRBJ1-2,NA,TRBV19,CASSITSGVGYGYTF,TGTGCCAGTAGTATCACATCGGGGGTCGGGTATGGCTACACCTTC
12,TRBD1,TRBJ2-7,once,TRBV3-1/TRBV3-2,CASSRQGNEQYF,TGTGCCAGCAGCCGACAGGGGAACGAGCAGTACTTC
14,NA,TRBJ1-5,NA,TRBV30,CAWSADSGNQPQHF,TGTGCCTGGAGCGCGGACAGCGGCAATCAGCCCCAGCATTTT
14,NA,TRBJ1-5,NA,TRBV11-1,CASSETGPNQPQHF,TGTGCCAGCAGCGAGACAGGTCCGAATCAGCCCCAGCATTTT
16,NA,TRBJ2-2,NA,TRBV5-1,CASKIPPPGGTGELFF,TGCGCCAGCAAAATCCCCCCGCCGGGCGGGACCGGGGAGCTGTTTTTT
11,NA,TRBJ1-2,NA,TRBV19,CASSSREGYTF,TGTGCCAGTAGTAGCCGGGAGGGCTACACCTTC
18,NA,TRBJ1-2,NA,TRBV4-3,CASSQDLSVGARVNGYTF,TGCGCCAGCAGCCAAGATCTCTCGGTGGGGGCCAGGGTCAATGGCTACACCTTC
16,NA,TRBJ1-6,NA,TRBV19,CASSPRGGHYNSPLHF,TGTGCCAGTAGTCCACGTGGAGGGCACTATAATTCACCCCTCCACTTT
14,NA,TRBJ1-6,NA,TRBV24-1,CATSDFSLNSPLHF,TGTGCCACCAGTGATTTCTCCCTTAATTCACCCCTCCACTTT
15,NA,TRBJ1-1,NA,TRBV9,CASSTHQGSYTEAFF,TGTGCCAGCAGCACCCACCAGGGCAGTTACACTGAAGCTTTCTTT
14,NA,TRBJ1-5,NA,TRBV7-9,CASSLRGRNQPQHF,TGTGCCAGCAGCTTAAGGGGTCGCAATCAGCCCCAGCATTTT
15,NA,TRBJ1-1,NA,TRBV29-1,CSACLAGSQNTEAFF,TGCAGCGCTTGCCTAGCCGGGAGCCAGAACACTGAAGCTTTCTTT
15,TRBD1,TRBJ2-3,NA,TRBV7-2,CASSLVTGVPDTQYF,TGTGCCAGCAGCTTAGTTACAGGGGTCCCAGATACGCAGTATTTT
15,TRBD1,TRBJ1-6,NA,TRBV19,CASSPTGTVNSPLHF,TGTGCCAGTAGTCCTACCGGGACAGTTAATTCACCCCTCCACTTT
15,NA,TRBJ2-7,many,TRBV11-2,CASSLDQAGTYEQYF,TGTGCCAGCAGCTTAGATCAGGCAGGGACCTACGAGCAGTACTTC
13,NA,TRBJ2-1,NA,TRBV7-7,CASSKSGLVEQFF,TGTGCCAGCAGCAAAAGCGGCCTCGTGGAGCAGTTCTTC
13,NA,TRBJ2-5,NA,TRBV12-5,CASAWSSGGTQYF,TGTGCTAGTGCCTGGTCCTCAGGAGGGACCCAGTACTTC
13,NA,TRBJ1-6,NA,TRBV7-2,CASSGDRRSPLHF,TGTGCCAGCAGCGGAGACAGGCGGTCACCCCTCCACTTT
14,TRBD1,TRBJ1-2,NA,TRBV5-5,CASSLSRGQGGYTF,TGTGCCAGCAGCTTGTCTAGGGGGCAGGGTGGCTACACCTTC
15,NA,TRBJ2-7,once,TRBV11-2,CASSLDRSPPDEQYF,TGTGCCAGCAGCTTAGATCGGTCCCCCCCGGACGAGCAGTACTTC
11,NA,TRBJ1-1,NA,TRBV11-3,CASSLGRAAFF,TGTGCCAGCAGCTTAGGGAGGGCGGCTTTCTTT
18,NA,TRBJ1-1,NA,TRBV6-2/TRBV6-3,CASSYNFGFDTKNTEAFF,TGTGCCAGCAGTTACAATTTCGGCTTCGACACAAAGAACACTGAAGCTTTCTTT
18,TRBD1,TRBJ1-3,NA,TRBV7-6,CASSFPPGQGASGNTIYF,TGTGCCAGCAGCTTCCCCCCCGGACAGGGGGCTTCCGGAAACACCATATATTTT
15,NA,TRBJ1-4,NA,TRBV11-3,CASSTGGATNEKLFF,TGTGCCAGCAGCACAGGCGGCGCAACTAATGAAAAACTGTTTTTT
17,TRBD2,TRBJ2-1,once,TRBV15,CATSRDRGGRSYNEQFF,TGTGCCACCAGCAGAGATCGTGGCGGGAGGTCCTACAATGAGCAGTTCTTC
14,TRBD1,TRBJ1-3,NA,TRBV6-5,CASSSLDRGHTIYF,TGTGCCAGCAGTTCCTTGGACAGGGGGCACACCATATATTTT
14,NA,TRBJ1-1,few,TRBV30,CAWSFSGTHAVAFF,TGTGCCTGGAGTTTCTCCGGGACTCACGCGGTGGCTTTCTTT
15,NA,TRBJ1-1,NA,TRBV7-3,CASSLTGAMNTEAFF,TGTGCCAGCAGCTTAACGGGCGCTATGAACACTGAAGCTTTCTTT
14,NA,TRBJ1-4,few,TRBV10-3,CAISESALNEKLFF,TGTGCCATCAGTGAGTCCGCCCTAAATGAAAAACTGTTTTTT
13,NA,TRBJ1-2,NA,TRBV29-1,CSDLDRDNYGYTF,TGCAGCGACCTTGACAGAGATAACTATGGCTACACCTTC
15,NA,TRBJ1-5,NA,TRBV5-1,CASSLLGAPNQPQHF,TGCGCCAGCAGCCTGTTGGGGGCACCCAATCAGCCCCAGCATTTT
17,NA,TRBJ2-7,NA,TRBV7-9,CASSLELSGFKIDEQYF,TGTGCCAGCAGCTTAGAATTGTCGGGGTTTAAGATCGACGAGCAGTACTTC
15,TRBD2,TRBJ2-3,few,TRBV6-5,CASGGRASGTDTQYF,TGTGCCTCCGGGGGGAGGGCGAGCGGCACAGATACGCAGTATTTT
12,NA,TRBJ1-2,NA,TRBV5-5,CASSLQSRGYTF,TGTGCCAGCAGCTTGCAGTCCAGAGGCTACACCTTC
14,NA,TRBJ2-3,NA,TRBV9,CASTSGGGTDTQYF,TGTGCCTCAACTTCTGGCGGGGGCACAGATACGCAGTATTTT
16,NA,TRBJ1-5,NA,TRBV19,CASIGRDTSPNQPQHF,TGTGCCAGTATAGGCAGGGACACGTCACCAAATCAGCCCCAGCATTTT
13,NA,TRBJ1-1,NA,TRBV9,CASSSVANTEAFF,TGTGCCAGCTCTTCAGTAGCGAACACTGAAGCTTTCTTT